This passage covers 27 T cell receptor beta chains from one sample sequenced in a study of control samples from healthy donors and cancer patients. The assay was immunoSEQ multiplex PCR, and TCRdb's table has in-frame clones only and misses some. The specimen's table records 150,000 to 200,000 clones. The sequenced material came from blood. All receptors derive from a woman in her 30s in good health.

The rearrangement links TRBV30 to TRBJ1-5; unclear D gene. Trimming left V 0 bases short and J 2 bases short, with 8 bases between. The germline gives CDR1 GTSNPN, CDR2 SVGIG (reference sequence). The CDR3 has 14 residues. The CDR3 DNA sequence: TGTGCCTGGAGTGTACCCACCGGCAATCAGCCCCAGCATTTT. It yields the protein CAWSVPTGNQPQHF. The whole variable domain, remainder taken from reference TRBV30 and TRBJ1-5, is SQTIHQWPATLVQPVGSPLSLECTVEGTSNPNLYWYRQAAGRGLQLLFYSVGIGQISSEVPQNLSASRPQDRQFILSSKKLLLSDSGFYLCAWSVPTGNQPQHFGDGTRLSIL.

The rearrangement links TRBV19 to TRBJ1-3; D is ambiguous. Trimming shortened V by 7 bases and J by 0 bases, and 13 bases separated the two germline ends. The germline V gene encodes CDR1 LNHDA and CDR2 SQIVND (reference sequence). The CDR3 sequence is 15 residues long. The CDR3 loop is CASTLTAASGNTIYF. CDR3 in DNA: TGTGCCAGTACCCTGACTGCAGCCTCTGGAAACACCATATATTTT.

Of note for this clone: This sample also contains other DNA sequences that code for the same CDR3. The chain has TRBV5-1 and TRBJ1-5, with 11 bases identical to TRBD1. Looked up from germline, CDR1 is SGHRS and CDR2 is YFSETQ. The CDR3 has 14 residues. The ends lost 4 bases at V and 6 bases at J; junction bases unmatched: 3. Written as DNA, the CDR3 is TGCGCCAGCAGCGTAGGGACAGGGGGTCAGCCCCAGCATTTT. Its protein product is CASSVGTGGQPQHF. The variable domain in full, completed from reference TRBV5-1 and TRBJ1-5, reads KAGVTQTPRYLIKTRGQQVTLSCSPISGHRSVSWYQQTPGQGLQFLFEYFSETQRNKGNFPGRFSGRQFSNSRSEMNVSTLELGDSALYLCASSVGTGGQPQHFGDGTRLSIL.

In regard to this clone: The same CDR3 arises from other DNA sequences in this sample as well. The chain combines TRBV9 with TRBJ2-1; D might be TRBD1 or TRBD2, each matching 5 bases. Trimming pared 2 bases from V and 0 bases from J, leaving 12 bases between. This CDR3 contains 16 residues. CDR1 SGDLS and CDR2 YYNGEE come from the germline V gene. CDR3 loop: CASSVQTGRSYNEQFF. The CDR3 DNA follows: TGTGCCAGCAGCGTTCAGACGGGGCGCTCCTACAATGAGCAGTTCTTC.

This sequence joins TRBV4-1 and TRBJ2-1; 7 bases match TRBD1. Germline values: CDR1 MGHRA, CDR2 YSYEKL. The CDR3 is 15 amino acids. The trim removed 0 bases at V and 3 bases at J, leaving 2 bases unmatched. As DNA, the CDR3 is TGCGCCAGCAGCCAAGACAGGGGGTACTACAATGAGCAGTTCTTC. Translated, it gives CASSQDRGYYNEQFF.

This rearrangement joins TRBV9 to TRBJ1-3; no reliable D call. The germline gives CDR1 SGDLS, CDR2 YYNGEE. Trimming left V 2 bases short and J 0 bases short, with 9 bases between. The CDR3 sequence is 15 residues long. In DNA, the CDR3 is TGTGCCAGCAGCGTGACGGCCAACTCTGGAAACACCATATATTTT. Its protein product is CASSVTANSGNTIYF.

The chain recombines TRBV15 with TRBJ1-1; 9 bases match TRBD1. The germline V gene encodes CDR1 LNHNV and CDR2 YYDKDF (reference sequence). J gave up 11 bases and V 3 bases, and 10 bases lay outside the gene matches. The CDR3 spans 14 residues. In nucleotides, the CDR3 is TGTGCCACCAGCAGTGAAGGACAGGGGAGGCGGGCTTTCTTT. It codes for CATSSEGQGRRAFF.

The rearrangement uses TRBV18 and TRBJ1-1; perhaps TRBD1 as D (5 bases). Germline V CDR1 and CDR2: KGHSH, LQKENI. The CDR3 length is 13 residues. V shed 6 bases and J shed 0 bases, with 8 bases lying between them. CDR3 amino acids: CASSRGMNTEAFF. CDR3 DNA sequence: TGTGCCAGCTCGCGGGGGATGAACACTGAAGCTTTCTTT.

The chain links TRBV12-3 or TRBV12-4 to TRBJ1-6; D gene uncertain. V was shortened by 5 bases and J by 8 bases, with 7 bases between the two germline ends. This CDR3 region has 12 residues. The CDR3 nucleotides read TGTGCCAGCAGTCCCAGAGATTCACCCCTCCACTTT. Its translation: CASSPRDSPLHF.

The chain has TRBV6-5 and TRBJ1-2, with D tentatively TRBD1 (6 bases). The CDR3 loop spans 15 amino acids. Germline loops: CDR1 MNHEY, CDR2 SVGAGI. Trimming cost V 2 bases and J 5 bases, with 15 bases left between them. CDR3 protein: CASSYGSGAGYGYTF. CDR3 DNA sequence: TGTGCCAGCAGTTACGGCTCAGGGGCTGGGTATGGCTACACCTTC.

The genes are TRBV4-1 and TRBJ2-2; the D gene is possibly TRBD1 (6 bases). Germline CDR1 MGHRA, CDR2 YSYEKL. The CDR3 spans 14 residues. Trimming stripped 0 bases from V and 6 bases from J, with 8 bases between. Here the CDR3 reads CASSQDPGAGELFF. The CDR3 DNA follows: TGCGCCAGCAGCCAAGATCCAGGGGCCGGGGAGCTGTTTTTT.

The CDR3 protein is CATKGAGTGELFF. The CDR3 nucleotides read TGTGCCACCAAGGGGGCCGGCACCGGGGAGCTGTTTTTT. The genes are TRBV24-1 and TRBJ2-2, with 7 bases lining up with TRBD1. Looked up from germline, CDR1 is KGHDR and CDR2 is SFDVKD. CDR3 length: 13 residues. J was trimmed by 4 bases and V by 8 bases; bases with no gene match: 3.

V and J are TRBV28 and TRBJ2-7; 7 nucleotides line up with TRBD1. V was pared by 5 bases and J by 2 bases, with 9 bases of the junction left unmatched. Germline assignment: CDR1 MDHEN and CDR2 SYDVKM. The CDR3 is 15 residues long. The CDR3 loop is CASSPQGTAPYEQYF. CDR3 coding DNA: TGTGCCAGCAGTCCCCAAGGGACAGCCCCCTACGAGCAGTACTTC. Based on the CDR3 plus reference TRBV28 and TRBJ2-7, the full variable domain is DVKVTQSSRYLVKRTGEKVFLECVQDMDHENMFWYRQDPGLGLRLIYFSYDVKMKEKGDIPEGYSVSREKKERFSLILESASTNQTSMYLCASSPQGTAPYEQYFGPGTRLTVT.

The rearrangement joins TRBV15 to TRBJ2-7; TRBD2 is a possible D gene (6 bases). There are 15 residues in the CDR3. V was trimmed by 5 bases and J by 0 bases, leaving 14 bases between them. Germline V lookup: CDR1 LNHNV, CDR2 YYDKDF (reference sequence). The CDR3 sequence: CATSPWRGGSYEQYF. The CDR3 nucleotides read TGTGCCACCAGCCCCTGGAGGGGCGGCTCCTACGAGCAGTACTTC. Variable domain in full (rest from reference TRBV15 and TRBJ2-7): DAMVIQNPRYQVTQFGKPVTLSCSQTLNHNVMYWYQQKSSQAPKLLFHYYDKDFNNEADTPDNFQSRRPNTSFCFLDIRSPGLGDTAMYLCATSPWRGGSYEQYFGPGTRLTVT.

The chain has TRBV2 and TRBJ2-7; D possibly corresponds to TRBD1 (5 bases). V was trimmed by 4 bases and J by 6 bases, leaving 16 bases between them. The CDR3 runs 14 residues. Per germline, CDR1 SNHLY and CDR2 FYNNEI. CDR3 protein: CASSGVRGAFEQYF. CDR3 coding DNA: TGTGCCAGCAGTGGTGTTAGGGGTGCGTTCGAGCAGTACTTC.

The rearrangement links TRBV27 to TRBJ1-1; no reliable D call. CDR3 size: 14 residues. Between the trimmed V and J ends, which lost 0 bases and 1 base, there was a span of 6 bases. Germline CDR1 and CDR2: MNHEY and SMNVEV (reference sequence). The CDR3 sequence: CASSLSSPNTEAFF. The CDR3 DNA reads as TGTGCCAGCAGTTTATCCAGCCCGAACACTGAAGCTTTCTTT.

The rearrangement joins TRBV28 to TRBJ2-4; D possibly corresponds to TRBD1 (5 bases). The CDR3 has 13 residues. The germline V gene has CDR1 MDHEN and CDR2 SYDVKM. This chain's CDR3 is CATFRQGRNIQYF. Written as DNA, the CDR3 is TGTGCTACCTTCCGGCAGGGTAGGAACATTCAGTACTTC.

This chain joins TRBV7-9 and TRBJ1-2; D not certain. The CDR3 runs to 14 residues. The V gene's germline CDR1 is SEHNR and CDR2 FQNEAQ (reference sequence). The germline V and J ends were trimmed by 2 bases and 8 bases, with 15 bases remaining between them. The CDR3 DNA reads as TGTGCCAGCAGCTTACTCACGTCCACTCCAGGCTACACCTTC. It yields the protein CASSLLTSTPGYTF.

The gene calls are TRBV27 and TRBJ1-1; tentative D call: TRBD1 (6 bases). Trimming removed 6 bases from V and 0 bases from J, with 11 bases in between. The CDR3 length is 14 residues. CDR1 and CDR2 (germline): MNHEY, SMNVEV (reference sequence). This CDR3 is CASRPQGLNTEAFF. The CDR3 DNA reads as TGTGCCAGCAGGCCACAGGGACTGAACACTGAAGCTTTCTTT.

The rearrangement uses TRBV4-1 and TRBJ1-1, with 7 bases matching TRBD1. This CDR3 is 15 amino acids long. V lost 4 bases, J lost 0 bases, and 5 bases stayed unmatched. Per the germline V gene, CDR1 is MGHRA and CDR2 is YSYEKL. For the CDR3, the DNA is TGCGCCAGCAGCCGCGCGGGACAGTTGAACACTGAAGCTTTCTTT. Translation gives CASSRAGQLNTEAFF.

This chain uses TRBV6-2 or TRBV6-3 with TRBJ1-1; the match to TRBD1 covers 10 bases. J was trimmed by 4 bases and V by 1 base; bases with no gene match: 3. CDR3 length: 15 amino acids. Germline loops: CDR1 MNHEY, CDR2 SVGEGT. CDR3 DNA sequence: TGTGCCAGCAGTTACTATGGACAGGGGGGCACTGAAGCTTTCTTT. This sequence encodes CASSYYGQGGTEAFF.

The CDR3 region is CASSMGGRGQPQHF. CDR3 coding DNA: TGTGCCAGTAGTATGGGGGGCAGGGGGCAGCCCCAGCATTTT. The rearrangement uses TRBV19 and TRBJ1-5; 7 bases match TRBD1. This CDR3 has 14 residues. The J segment lost 7 bases and the V segment lost 3 bases, leaving 6 bases of the junction unmatched. CDR1 LNHDA and CDR2 SQIVND come from the germline V gene (reference sequence).

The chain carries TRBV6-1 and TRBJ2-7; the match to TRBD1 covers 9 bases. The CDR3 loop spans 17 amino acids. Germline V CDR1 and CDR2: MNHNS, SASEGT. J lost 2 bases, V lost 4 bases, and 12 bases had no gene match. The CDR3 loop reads CASSGLWSDRGPYEQYF. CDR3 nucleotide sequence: TGTGCCAGCAGTGGGTTGTGGTCGGACAGGGGACCCTACGAGCAGTACTTC.

CDR3 loop: CASSYPRGSREKLFF. The CDR3 region has the DNA TGTGCCAGCAGTTACCCCCGTGGCTCCCGCGAAAAACTGTTTTTT. The chain employs TRBV6-2 or TRBV6-3 and TRBJ1-4; D not certain. Germline V gene data show CDR1 as MNHEY and CDR2 as SVGEGT. Trimming pared 2 bases from V and 8 bases from J, leaving 15 bases between. CDR3 length: 15 amino acids.

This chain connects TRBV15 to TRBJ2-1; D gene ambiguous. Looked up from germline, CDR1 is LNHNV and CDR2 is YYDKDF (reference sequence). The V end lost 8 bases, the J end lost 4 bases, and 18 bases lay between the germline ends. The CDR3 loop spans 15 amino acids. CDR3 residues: CATAPRSPGYNEQFF. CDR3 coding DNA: TGTGCCACCGCCCCCCGCTCCCCCGGGTACAATGAGCAGTTCTTC. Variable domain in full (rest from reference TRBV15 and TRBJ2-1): DAMVIQNPRYQVTQFGKPVTLSCSQTLNHNVMYWYQQKSSQAPKLLFHYYDKDFNNEADTPDNFQSRRPNTSFCFLDIRSPGLGDTAMYLCATAPRSPGYNEQFFGPGTRLTVL.

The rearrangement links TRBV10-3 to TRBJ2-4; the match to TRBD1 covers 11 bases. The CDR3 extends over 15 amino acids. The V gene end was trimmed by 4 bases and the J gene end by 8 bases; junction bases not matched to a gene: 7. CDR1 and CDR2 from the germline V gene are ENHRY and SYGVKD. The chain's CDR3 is CAISGTGGSGDIQYF. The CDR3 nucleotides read TGTGCCATCAGTGGGACAGGGGGCTCGGGCGACATTCAGTACTTC.

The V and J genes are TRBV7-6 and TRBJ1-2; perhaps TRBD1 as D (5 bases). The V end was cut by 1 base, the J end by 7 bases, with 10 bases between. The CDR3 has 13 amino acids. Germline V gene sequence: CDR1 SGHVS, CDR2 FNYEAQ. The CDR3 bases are TGTGCCAGCAGCTTAGACGCGACAGCTGGCTACACCTTC. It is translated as CASSLDATAGYTF.